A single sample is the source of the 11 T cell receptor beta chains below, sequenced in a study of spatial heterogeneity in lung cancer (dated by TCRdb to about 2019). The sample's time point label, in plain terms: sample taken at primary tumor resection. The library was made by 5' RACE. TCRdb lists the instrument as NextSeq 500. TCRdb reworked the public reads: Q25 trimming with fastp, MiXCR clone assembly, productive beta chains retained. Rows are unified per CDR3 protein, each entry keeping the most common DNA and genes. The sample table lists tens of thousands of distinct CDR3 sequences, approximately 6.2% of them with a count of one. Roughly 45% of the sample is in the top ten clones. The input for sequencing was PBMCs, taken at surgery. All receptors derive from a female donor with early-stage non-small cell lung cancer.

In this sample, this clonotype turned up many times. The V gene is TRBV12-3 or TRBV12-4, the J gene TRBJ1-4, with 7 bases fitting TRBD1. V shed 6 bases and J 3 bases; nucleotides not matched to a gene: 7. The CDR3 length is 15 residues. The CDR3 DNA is TGTGCCAGCAGCCCCCTTGGGACAGCTAATGAAAAACTGTTTTTT. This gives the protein CASSPLGTANEKLFF.

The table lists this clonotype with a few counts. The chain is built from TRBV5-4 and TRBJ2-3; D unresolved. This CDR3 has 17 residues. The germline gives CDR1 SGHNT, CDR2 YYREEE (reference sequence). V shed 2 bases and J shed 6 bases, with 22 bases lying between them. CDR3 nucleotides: TGTGCCAGCAGCTTAAAATCAGCTATACCAAGTCCGGATACGCAGTATTTT. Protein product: CASSLKSAIPSPDTQYF. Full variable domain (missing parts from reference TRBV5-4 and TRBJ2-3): ETGVTQSPTHLIKTRGQQVTLRCSSQSGHNTVSWYQQALGQGPQFIFQYYREEENGRGNFPPRFSGLQFPNYSSELNVNALELDDSALYLCASSLKSAIPSPDTQYFGPGTRLTVL.

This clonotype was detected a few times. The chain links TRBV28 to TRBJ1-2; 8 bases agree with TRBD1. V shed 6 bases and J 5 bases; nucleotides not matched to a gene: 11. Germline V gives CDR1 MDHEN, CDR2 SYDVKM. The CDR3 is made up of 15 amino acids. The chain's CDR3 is CASSSDRGGKYGYTF. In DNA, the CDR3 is TGTGCCAGCAGCTCTGACAGGGGAGGAAAATATGGCTACACCTTC.

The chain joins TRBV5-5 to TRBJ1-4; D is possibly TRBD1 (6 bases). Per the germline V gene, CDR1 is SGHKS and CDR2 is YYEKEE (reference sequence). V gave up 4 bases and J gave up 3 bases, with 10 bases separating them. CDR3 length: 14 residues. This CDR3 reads CASSLTGPNEKLFF. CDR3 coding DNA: TGTGCCAGCAGCCTCACAGGGCCTAATGAAAAACTGTTTTTT.

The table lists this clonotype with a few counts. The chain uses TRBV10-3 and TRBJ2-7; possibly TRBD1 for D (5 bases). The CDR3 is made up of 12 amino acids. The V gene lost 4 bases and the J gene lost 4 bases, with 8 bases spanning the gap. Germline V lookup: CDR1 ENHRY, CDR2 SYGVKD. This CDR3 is CAISGQTYEQYF. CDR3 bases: TGTGCCATCAGTGGACAGACATACGAGCAGTACTTC.

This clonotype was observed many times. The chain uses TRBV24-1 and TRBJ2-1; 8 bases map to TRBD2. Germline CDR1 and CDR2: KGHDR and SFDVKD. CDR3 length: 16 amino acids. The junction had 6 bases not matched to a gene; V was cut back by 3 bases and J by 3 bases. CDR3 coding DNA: TGTGCCACCAGTGATGCAGCGGGGGCTCACTACAATGAGCAGTTCTTC. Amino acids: CATSDAAGAHYNEQFF.

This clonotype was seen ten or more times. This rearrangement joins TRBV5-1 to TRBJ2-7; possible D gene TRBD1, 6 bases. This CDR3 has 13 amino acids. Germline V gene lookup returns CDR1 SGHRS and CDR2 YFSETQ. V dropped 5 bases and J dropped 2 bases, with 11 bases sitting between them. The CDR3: CASRDSGTYEQYF. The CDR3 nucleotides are TGCGCCAGCAGGGACAGCGGAACCTACGAGCAGTACTTC.

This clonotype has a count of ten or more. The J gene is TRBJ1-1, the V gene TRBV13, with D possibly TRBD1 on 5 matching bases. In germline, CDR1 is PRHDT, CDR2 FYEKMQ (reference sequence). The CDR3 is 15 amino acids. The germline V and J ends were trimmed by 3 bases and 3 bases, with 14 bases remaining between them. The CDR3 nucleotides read TGTGCCAGCAGCTTCGGTCCAGGGCGGGACACTGAAGCTTTCTTT. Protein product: CASSFGPGRDTEAFF.

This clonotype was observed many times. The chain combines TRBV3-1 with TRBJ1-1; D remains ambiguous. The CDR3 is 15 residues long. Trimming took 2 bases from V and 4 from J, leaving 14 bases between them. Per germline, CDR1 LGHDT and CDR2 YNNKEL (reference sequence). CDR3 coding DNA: TGTGCCAGCAGCCAAATGGTTGGGATTGGCACTGAAGCTTTCTTT. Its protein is CASSQMVGIGTEAFF.

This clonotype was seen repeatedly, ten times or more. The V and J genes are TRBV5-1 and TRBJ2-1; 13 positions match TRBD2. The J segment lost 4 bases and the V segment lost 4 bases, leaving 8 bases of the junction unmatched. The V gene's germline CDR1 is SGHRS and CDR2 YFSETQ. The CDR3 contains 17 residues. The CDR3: CASSHGLAGVDYNEQFF. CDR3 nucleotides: TGCGCCAGCAGCCACGGACTAGCGGGGGTGGATTACAATGAGCAGTTCTTC.

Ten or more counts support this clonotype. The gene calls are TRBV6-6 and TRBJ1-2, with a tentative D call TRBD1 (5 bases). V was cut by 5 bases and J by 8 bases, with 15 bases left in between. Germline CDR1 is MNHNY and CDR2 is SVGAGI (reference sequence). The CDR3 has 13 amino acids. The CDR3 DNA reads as TGTGCCAGCAGTCCGGGACGGCAGGAAGGCTACACCTTC. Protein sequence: CASSPGRQEGYTF.